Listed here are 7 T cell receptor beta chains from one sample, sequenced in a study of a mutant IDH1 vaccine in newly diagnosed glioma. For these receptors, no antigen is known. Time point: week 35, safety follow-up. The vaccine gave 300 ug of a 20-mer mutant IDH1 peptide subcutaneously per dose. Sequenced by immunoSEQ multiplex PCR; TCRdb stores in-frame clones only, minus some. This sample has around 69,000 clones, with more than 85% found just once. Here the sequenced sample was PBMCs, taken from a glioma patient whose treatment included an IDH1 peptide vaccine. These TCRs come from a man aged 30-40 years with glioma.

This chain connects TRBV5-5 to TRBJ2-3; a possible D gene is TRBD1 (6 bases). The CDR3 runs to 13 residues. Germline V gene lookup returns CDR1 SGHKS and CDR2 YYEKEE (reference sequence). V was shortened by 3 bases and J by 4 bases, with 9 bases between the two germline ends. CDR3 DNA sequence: TGTGCCAGCAGCTGGGACATCCCAGATACGCAGTATTTT. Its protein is CASSWDIPDTQYF.

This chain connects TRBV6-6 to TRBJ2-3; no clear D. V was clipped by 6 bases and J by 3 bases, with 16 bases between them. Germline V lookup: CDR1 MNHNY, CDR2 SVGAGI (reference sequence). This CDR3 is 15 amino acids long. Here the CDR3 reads CASRDTGQMTDTQYF. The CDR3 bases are TGTGCCAGCAGGGATACCGGGCAGATGACAGATACGCAGTATTTT.

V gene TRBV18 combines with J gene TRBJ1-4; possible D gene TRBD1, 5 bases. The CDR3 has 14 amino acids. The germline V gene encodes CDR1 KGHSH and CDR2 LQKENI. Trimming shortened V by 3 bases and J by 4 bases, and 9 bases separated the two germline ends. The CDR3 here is CASSPGRDNEKLFF. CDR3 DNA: TGTGCCAGCTCACCGGGCAGGGATAATGAAAAACTGTTTTTT.

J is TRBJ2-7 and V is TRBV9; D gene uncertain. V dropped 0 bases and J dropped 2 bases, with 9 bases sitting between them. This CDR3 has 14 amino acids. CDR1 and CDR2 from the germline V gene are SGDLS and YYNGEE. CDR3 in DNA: TGTGCCAGCAGCGTAGGCGGCAACCCCTACGAGCAGTACTTC. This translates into CASSVGGNPYEQYF.

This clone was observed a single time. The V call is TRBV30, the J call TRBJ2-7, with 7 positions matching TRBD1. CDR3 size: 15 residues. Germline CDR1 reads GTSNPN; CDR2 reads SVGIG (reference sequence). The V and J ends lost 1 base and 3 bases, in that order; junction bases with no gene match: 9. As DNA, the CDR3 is TGTGCCTGGAGTGGAGACAGGGAGCGTTTCTACGAGCAGTACTTC. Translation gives CAWSGDRERFYEQYF.

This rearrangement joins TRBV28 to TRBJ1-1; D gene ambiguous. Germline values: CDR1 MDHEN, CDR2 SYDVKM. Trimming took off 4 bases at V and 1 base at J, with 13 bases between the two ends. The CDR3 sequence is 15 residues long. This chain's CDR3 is CASSSLGDKNTEAFF. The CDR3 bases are TGTGCCAGCAGTTCCCTCGGGGATAAGAACACTGAAGCTTTCTTT.

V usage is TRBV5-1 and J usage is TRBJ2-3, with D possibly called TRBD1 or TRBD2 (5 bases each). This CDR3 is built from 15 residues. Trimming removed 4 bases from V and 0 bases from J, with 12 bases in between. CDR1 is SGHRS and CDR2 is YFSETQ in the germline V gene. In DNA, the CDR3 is TGCGCCAGCAGCACCGGGACGGTCAGCACAGATACGCAGTATTTT. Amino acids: CASSTGTVSTDTQYF.